The source of this TCR beta chain is a study of T cell responses to AZD1222 COVID-19 vaccine. General study results and limits: Without day 14 samples, only post-peak T cell repertoires were studied. The study found Spike-specific TCR breadth and depth rose after two AZD1222 doses. Nearly half of spike-specific TCRs reportedly go after variant regions that carry no mutations. Researchers report vaccine-associated CD4 TCRs spanning spike, with dominance at 160-218 and 743-854.

CDR1 and CDR2 (germline): SGHDT, YYEEEE. The CDR3 runs 18 residues. V was clipped by 3 bases and J by 5 bases, with 27 bases between them. On this clone itself: Its matching antigen is unknown.

Sequenced by immunoSEQ multiplex PCR; TCRdb stores in-frame clones only, minus some. This sample yields roughly 180,000 clones, of which around 87% are seen a single time; 2.5% to 3% belongs to the top ten. This sequence was found in an adult in good health. The sequencing here drew on peripheral blood, taken on day 0 of MenACWY control vaccination. V is TRBV5-6 and J is TRBJ2-7; D is perhaps TRBD1 or TRBD2 (5 bases each). CDR3 loop: CASSSIGTRTPRRDEQYF. Here the CDR3 DNA reads TGTGCCAGCAGCTCAATCGGGACCAGAACGCCCAGACGCGACGAGCAGTACTTC.